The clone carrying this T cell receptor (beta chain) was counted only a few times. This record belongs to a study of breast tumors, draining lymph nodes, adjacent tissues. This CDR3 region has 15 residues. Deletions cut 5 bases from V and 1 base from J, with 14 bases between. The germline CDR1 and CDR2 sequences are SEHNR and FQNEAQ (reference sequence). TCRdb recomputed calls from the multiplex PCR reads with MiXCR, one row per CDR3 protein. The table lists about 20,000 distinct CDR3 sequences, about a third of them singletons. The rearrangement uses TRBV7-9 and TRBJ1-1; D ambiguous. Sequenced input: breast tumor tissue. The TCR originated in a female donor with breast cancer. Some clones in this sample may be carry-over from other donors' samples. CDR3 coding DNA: TGTGCCAGCAGCGAAGGGCCCGGGAGGAACACTGAAGCTTTCTTT. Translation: CASSEGPGRNTEAFF. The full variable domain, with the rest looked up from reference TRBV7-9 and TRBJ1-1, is DTGVSQNPRHKITKRGQNVTFRCDPISEHNRLYWYRQTLGQGPEFLTYFQNEAQLEKSRLLSDRFSAERPKGSFSTLEIQRTEQGDSAMYLCASSEGPGRNTEAFFGQGTRLTVV.